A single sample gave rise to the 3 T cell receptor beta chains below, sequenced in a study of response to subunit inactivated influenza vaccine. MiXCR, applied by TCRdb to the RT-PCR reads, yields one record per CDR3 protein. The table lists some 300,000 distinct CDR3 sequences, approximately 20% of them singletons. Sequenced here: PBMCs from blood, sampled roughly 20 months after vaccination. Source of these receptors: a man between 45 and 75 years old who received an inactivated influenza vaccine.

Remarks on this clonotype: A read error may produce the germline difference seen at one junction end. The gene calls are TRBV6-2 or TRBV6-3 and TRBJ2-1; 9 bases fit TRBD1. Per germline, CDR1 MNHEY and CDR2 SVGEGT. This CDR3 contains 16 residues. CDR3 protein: CASSYSGQGRYSEQFF. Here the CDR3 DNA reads TGTGCCAGCAGTTACTCCGGACAGGGGCGGTACAGTGAGCAGTTCTTC.

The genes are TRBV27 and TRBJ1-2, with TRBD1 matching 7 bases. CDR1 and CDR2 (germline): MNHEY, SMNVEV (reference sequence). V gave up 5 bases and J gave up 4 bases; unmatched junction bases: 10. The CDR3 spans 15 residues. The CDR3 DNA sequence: TGTGCCAGCAGTCTAGGTACAGGGGTGGGCTATGGCTACACCTTC. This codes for CASSLGTGVGYGYTF.

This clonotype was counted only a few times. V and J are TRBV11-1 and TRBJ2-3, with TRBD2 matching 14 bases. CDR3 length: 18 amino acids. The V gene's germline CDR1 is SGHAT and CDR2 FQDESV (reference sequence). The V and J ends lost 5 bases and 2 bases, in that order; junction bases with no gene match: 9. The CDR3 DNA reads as TGTGCCAGCAGCGATAGTAGGGGACTAGCGGGAGTCACAGATACGCAGTATTTT. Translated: CASSDSRGLAGVTDTQYF.